This TCR beta chain was sequenced for a study of cytomegalovirus exposure and HLA in healthy donors. Study-level information: The roughly 130 validation repertoires, a later analysis reported, used the same platform as the 600 to 850 repertoires from the first cohort.

Trimming cost V 6 bases and J 1 base; bases outside gene matches: 4. The CDR3 consists of 15 residues. CDR1 is MDHEN, CDR2 SYDVKM, per germline. Of note for this clone: Its antigen is not identified.

These donors were members of the roughly 120-subject validation cohort, a group separate from the approximately 670-subject first cohort. Sequenced by immunoSEQ multiplex PCR; TCRdb stores in-frame clones only, minus some. The sample lists hundreds of thousands of clones; about nine tenths were seen once. Study observations and caveats: There were some public TCRs occurring in many donors, but most TCR sequences were rare. Some TCR beta chains (more than 150 of them) were listed as cytomegalovirus-associated.

V and J are TRBV28 and TRBJ1-5; 9 bases fit TRBD1. Sequencing was performed on PBMCs. The TCR comes from a young woman in good health and CMV-seronegative. DNA for the CDR3: TGTGCCAGCAGCCTACAGGGGGCAAGCAATCAGCCCCAGCATTTT. Translated, it gives CASSLQGASNQPQHF.